The rows below give T cell receptor beta chains drawn from one sample of a study of regulatory T cells in long-lasting Graves disease. TCRdb reprocessed the multiplex PCR reads via MiXCR and lists one record per CDR3 protein. The profile shows over 350,000 distinct CDR3 sequences, approximately 14% of them singletons. The data were also submitted as part of a second study, on T cells in Graves' hyperthyroidism and ophthalmopathy.

Here the sequenced sample was peripheral blood mononuclear cells (PBMCs), taken at new diagnosis, from a patient treated with antithyroid drugs. Receptors originate from a woman aged 45 to 65 with Graves disease. CDR3s include the opening cysteine and the closing phenylalanine or tryptophan. D genes are given only for firm matches. Expanded clones get a size class; other rows say once, few or many, or leave the size out.

cdr3_aa	cdr3_nt	j_call	v_call	clone_size	d_call
CASSPWDRFFHSPLHF	TGTGCCAGCAGCCCCTGGGACAGGTTTTTTCATTCACCCCTCCACTTT	TRBJ1-6	TRBV6-2/TRBV6-3	NA	TRBD1
CASSPKLIGPEAFF	TGTGCCAGCTCACCAAAGCTCATCGGGCCTGAAGCTTTCTTT	TRBJ1-1	TRBV18	many	NA
CASSLGQGRGYTF	TGTGCCAGCAGTCTTGGACAGGGCAGGGGCTACACCTTC	TRBJ1-2	TRBV28	many	TRBD1
CASRGGAAGGIGELFF	TGTGCCAGCAGGGGGGGGGCAGCGGGAGGGATCGGGGAGCTGTTTTTT	TRBJ2-2	TRBV12-3/TRBV12-4	NA	TRBD2
CASSPPFSTEAFF	TGTGCCAGCAGTCCCCCTTTCAGTACTGAAGCTTTCTTT	TRBJ1-1	TRBV28	many	NA
CASSSTGLETQYF	TGTGCCAGCAGCTCGACAGGGTTGGAGACCCAGTACTTC	TRBJ2-5	TRBV11-2	many	TRBD1
CASSYSRLAGGPRNNEQFF	TGTGCCAGCAGTTACTCTAGGCTAGCGGGAGGGCCGCGAAACAATGAGCAGTTCTTC	TRBJ2-1	TRBV6-5	few	TRBD2
CASSLTRGGSNYGYTF	TGTGCCAGCAGTTTAACGCGCGGGGGTTCAAACTATGGCTACACCTTC	TRBJ1-2	TRBV27	many	NA
CASSLNLAGIETQYF	TGCGCCAGCAGCTTGAATCTAGCGGGAATTGAGACCCAGTACTTC	TRBJ2-5	TRBV5-1	few	TRBD2
CAWSQGNYIQYF	TGTGCCTGGAGTCAGGGGAATTACATTCAGTACTTC	TRBJ2-4	TRBV30	many	NA
CASSYGATSFPEGVFYNEQFF	TGTGCCAGCAGTTACGGGGCGACTAGCTTCCCGGAGGGTGTTTTTTACAATGAGCAGTTCTTC	TRBJ2-1	TRBV6-7	NA	TRBD2
CASSSRLNQPQHF	TGTGCCAGCAGTAGCAGGTTGAATCAGCCCCAGCATTTT	TRBJ1-5	TRBV2	NA	NA
CASSFGAGFNTEAFF	TGTGCCAGCAGTTTTGGTGCGGGCTTCAACACTGAAGCTTTCTTT	TRBJ1-1	TRBV27	many	NA
CASRRFRASGNTIYF	TGTGCCAGCAGACGATTCAGGGCTTCTGGAAACACCATATATTTT	TRBJ1-3	TRBV28	many	NA
CASRIDSLYQPQHF	TGTGCCAGCCGCATCGACTCCCTTTATCAGCCCCAGCATTTT	TRBJ1-5	TRBV6-1	many	NA
CASSFQTPLTGELFF	TGTGCCAGCAGCTTTCAAACCCCGTTAACCGGGGAGCTGTTTTTT	TRBJ2-2	TRBV7-9	many	NA
CASSSTTGANTEAFF	TGCGCCAGCAGCTCCACTACAGGAGCCAACACTGAAGCTTTCTTT	TRBJ1-1	TRBV5-1	many	NA
CAIARGTSDYNEQFF	TGTGCCATCGCTCGGGGGACTAGCGACTACAATGAGCAGTTCTTC	TRBJ2-1	TRBV6-1	once	TRBD2
CATRSPGSDNEQFF	TGTGCCACCCGGTCCCCGGGTTCGGACAATGAGCAGTTCTTC	TRBJ2-1	TRBV12-3/TRBV12-4	few	NA
CASSQDKGTHRGDTQYF	TGTGCCAGCAGCCAAGATAAGGGGACACACCGCGGGGATACGCAGTATTTT	TRBJ2-3	TRBV3-1	many	NA
CASSQDDIRPQFF	TGTGCCAGCAGCCAAGATGATATACGACCTCAGTTCTTC	TRBJ2-1	TRBV3-1	many	NA
CASSLGSGYQETQYF	TGTGCCAGCAGCTTAGGATCTGGATACCAAGAGACCCAGTACTTC	TRBJ2-5	TRBV11-3	many	NA
CASSQVDDGELFF	TGTGCCAGCAGCCAAGTAGATGACGGGGAGCTGTTTTTT	TRBJ2-2	TRBV14	few	NA
CASSTRTRPYEQYF	TGCGCCAGCAGCACTCGGACTAGACCCTACGAGCAGTACTTC	TRBJ2-7	TRBV5-1	NA	TRBD2
CASSDPGVGIQYF	TGTGCCAGCAGCGACCCAGGGGTGGGCATTCAGTACTTC	TRBJ2-4	TRBV9	NA	NA
CASSLVLGPTYEQYF	TGTGCCAGCAGTTTAGTCTTGGGTCCGACCTACGAGCAGTACTTC	TRBJ2-7	TRBV27	many	NA
CASSLRQGLQETQYF	TGTGCCAGCAGTCTGCGACAGGGCCTCCAAGAGACCCAGTACTTC	TRBJ2-5	TRBV27	NA	TRBD1
CASSAQGLAGAANEQFF	TGTGCCAGCAGCGCCCAGGGGCTAGCGGGAGCGGCGAATGAGCAGTTCTTC	TRBJ2-1	TRBV9	few	TRBD2
CASSFNPAMNTEAFF	TGTGCCAGCAGCTTTAATCCGGCTATGAACACTGAAGCTTTCTTT	TRBJ1-1	TRBV7-9	few	NA
CASSEAGTGGQTQYF	TGTGCCAGCAGTGAAGCCGGGACAGGGGGTCAGACCCAGTACTTC	TRBJ2-5	TRBV6-1	many	TRBD1
CASSLGVRTELHW	TGTGCCAGCAGCTTGGGTGTTCGGACAGAGCTTCACTGG	TRBJ1-6	TRBV7-8	NA	NA
CASSVTSGEPIHF	TGCGCCAGCAGCGTCACCTCTGGTGAACCCATCCACTTT	TRBJ1-6	TRBV5-1	NA	NA
CASSLGGTGVGGRVRDEQFF	TGTGCCAGCAGCTTAGGGGGGACAGGGGTCGGGGGGAGGGTAAGGGATGAGCAGTTCTTC	TRBJ2-1	TRBV7-8	NA	TRBD1
CAWAQGSTGELFF	TGTGCCTGGGCCCAGGGGAGCACCGGGGAGCTGTTTTTT	TRBJ2-2	TRBV30	NA	NA
CASSAGRSGTNEQFF	TGTGCCAGCAGCGCGGGGAGGAGCGGGACCAATGAGCAGTTCTTC	TRBJ2-1	TRBV9	NA	TRBD2
CASSPPVPLEQFF	TGTGCCAGCTCACCACCAGTCCCCTTAGAGCAGTTCTTC	TRBJ2-1	TRBV18	many	NA
CASSQQVGAGGQIKTQYF	TGCGCCAGCAGCCAGCAAGTCGGGGCGGGAGGTCAGATAAAGACCCAGTACTTC	TRBJ2-5	TRBV4-1	few	TRBD2
CASSESTPGGNTIYF	TGCGCCAGCAGTGAGTCGACTCCCGGGGGAAACACCATATATTTT	TRBJ1-3	TRBV10-1	many	NA
CASSVGPSGNGELFF	TGTGCCAGCAGCGTAGGACCTAGCGGGAACGGGGAGCTGTTTTTT	TRBJ2-2	TRBV9	NA	TRBD2
CASSLVGTDFYEQYF	TGTGCCAGCAGCTTAGTGGGGACAGATTTTTACGAGCAGTACTTC	TRBJ2-7	TRBV11-2	few	TRBD1
CAISGLAGGTDTQYF	TGTGCCATTTCGGGACTAGCGGGAGGAACAGATACGCAGTATTTT	TRBJ2-3	TRBV6-2/TRBV6-3	many	TRBD2
CASSLGGMSSYNEQFF	TGTGCCAGCAGCTTGGGAGGGATGAGCTCCTACAATGAGCAGTTCTTC	TRBJ2-1	TRBV7-6	NA	TRBD2
CASSLALAGGAETQYF	TGTGCCAGCAGCTTAGCTCTAGCGGGAGGGGCGGAGACCCAGTACTTC	TRBJ2-5	TRBV5-5	many	TRBD2
CASSYPPWENYGYTF	TGTGCCAGCAGTTATCCCCCCTGGGAGAACTATGGCTACACCTTC	TRBJ1-2	TRBV6-9	many	NA
CASSLSGFANEQFF	TGTGCTAGCAGCTTGTCCGGATTTGCCAATGAGCAGTTCTTC	TRBJ2-1	TRBV7-7	few	NA
CASSSRGAENQPQHF	TGTGCCAGCAGTAGTAGGGGAGCAGAAAATCAGCCCCAGCATTTT	TRBJ1-5	TRBV2	few	NA
CASSHRFSGSTDTQYF	TGCGCCAGCAGCCACCGGTTTAGCGGGAGCACAGATACGCAGTATTTT	TRBJ2-3	TRBV4-1	many	TRBD2
CASSPTGLTSSGANVLTF	TGTGCCAGCAGCCCGACAGGGCTAACAAGCTCTGGGGCCAACGTCCTGACTTTC	TRBJ2-6	TRBV7-9	NA	TRBD1
CASSFPRLSSGANVLTF	TGTGCCAGCAGTTTTCCGAGACTAAGCTCTGGGGCCAACGTCCTGACTTTC	TRBJ2-6	TRBV28	NA	NA
CASSWTGLVGEQYF	TGTGCCAGCAGTTGGACAGGGTTGGTGGGTGAGCAGTACTTC	TRBJ2-7	TRBV28	many	TRBD1
CASSQQGSGGEAFF	TGTGCCAGCAGCCAACAGGGGAGTGGGGGTGAAGCTTTCTTT	TRBJ1-1	TRBV3-1	NA	NA
CAVAGASEQYF	TGTGCCGTAGCGGGAGCTAGCGAGCAGTACTTC	TRBJ2-7	TRBV10-3	few	TRBD2
CASSLDRFGSYNEQFF	TGCGCCAGCAGCTTGGACAGGTTCGGCTCCTACAATGAGCAGTTCTTC	TRBJ2-1	TRBV5-1	many	NA